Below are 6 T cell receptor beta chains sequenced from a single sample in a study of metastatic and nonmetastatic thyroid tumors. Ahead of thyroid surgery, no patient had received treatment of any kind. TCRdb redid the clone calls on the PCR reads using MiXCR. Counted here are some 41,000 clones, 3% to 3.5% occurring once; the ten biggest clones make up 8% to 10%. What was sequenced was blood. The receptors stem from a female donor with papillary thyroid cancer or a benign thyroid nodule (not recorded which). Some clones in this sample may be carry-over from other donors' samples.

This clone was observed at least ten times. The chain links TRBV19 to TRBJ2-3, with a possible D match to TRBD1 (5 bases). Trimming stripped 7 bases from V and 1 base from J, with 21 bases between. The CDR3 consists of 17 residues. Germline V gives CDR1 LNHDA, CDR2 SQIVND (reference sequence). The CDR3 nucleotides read TGTGCCAGTAAGGGCCCCCCCCCAGGGCTTGGCACAGATACGCAGTATTTT. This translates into CASKGPPPGLGTDTQYF.

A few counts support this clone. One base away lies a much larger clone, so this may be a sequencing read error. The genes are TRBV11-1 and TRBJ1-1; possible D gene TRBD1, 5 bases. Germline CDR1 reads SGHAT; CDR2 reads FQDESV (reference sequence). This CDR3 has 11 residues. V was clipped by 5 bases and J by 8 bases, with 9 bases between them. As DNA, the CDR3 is TGTGCCAGCAGCAATGCAGGGGAAGCTTTCTTT. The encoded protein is CASSNAGEAFF.

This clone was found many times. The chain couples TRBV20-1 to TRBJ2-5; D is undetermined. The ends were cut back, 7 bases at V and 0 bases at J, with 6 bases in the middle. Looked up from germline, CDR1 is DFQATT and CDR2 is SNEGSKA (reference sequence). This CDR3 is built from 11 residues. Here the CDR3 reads CSGTDQETQYF. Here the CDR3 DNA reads TGCAGTGGGACCGACCAAGAGACCCAGTACTTC.

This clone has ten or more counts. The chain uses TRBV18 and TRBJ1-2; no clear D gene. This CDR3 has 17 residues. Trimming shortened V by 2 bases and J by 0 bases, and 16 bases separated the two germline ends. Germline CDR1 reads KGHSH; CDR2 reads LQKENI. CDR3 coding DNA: TGTGCCAGCTCACCAGGGGTACGGACCGAAACTAACTATGGCTACACCTTC. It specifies CASSPGVRTETNYGYTF.

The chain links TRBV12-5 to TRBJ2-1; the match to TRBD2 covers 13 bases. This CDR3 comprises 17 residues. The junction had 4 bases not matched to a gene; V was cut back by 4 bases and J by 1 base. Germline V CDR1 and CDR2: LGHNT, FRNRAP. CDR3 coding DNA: TGTGCTAGTGGTTCCGGACTAGCGGGAGTGTCCTACAATGAGCAGTTCTTC. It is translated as CASGSGLAGVSYNEQFF.

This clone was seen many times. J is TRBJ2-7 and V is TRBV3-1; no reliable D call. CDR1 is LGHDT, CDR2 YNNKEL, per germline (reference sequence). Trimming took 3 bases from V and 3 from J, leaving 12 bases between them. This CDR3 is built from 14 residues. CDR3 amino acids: CASSQRSPYYEQYF. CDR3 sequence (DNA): TGTGCCAGCAGCCAGCGCTCCCCCTACTACGAGCAGTACTTC.